A selection of T cell receptor beta chains follows, all from one sample in a study of chemoradiotherapy in HPV16-positive cancers. Only in-frame clones appear in the TCRdb table, and some are missing; sequencing was by immunoSEQ multiplex PCR. In the table there are 20,000 to 25,000 clones, 86% of which are singletons. Sequenced material: blood, taken from a patient who underwent chemoradiotherapy. The receptors were gathered from a human donor with HPV-associated anogenital cancer. Both conserved end residues are part of each CDR3. Each record gives: V gene, clone size, D gene, J gene, CDR3 DNA, CDR3 protein. A D gene is named only where the DNA matches it firmly. Where a row states a size, it is once, few, many or the class of an expanded clone; other rows omit it.

TRBV27	once	.	TRBJ1-2	TGTGCCAGCACCCCAAGGGGGGATTACGGCTATGGCTACACCTTC	CASTPRGDYGYGYTF
TRBV12-5	.	.	TRBJ1-1	TGTGCTAGTGGTTTGATGCCAGAGAACACTGAAGCTTTCTTT	CASGLMPENTEAFF
TRBV19	.	TRBD2	TRBJ2-7	TGTGCCAGTAGTACACTAGCGGGGGCGGGAGAGCAGTACTTC	CASSTLAGAGEQYF
TRBV7-9	.	TRBD1	TRBJ1-3	TGTGCCAGCAGCCCAACACAGGGGGCTGGGTACTACTCTGGAAACACCATATATTTT	CASSPTQGAGYYSGNTIYF
TRBV5-1	.	.	TRBJ1-2	TGCGCCAGCAGCTTGGAAGCAGCTAGAAACTATGGCTACACCTTC	CASSLEAARNYGYTF
TRBV6-5	.	.	TRBJ1-4	TGTGCCAGCAGCGGAATCGGTGAAAAACTGTTTTTT	CASSGIGEKLFF
TRBV7-2	.	.	TRBJ2-5	TGTGCCAGCAGCCCCCAACAGTTGCGGGAGACCCAGTACTTC	CASSPQQLRETQYF
TRBV20-1	once	.	TRBJ2-4	TGCAGTGGAGCCGGTCCTTCAATTCAGTACTTC	CSGAGPSIQYF
TRBV6-4	.	TRBD1	TRBJ1-6	TGTGCCAGCGCCGAGACAGGGGACTATAATTCACCCCTCCACTTT	CASAETGDYNSPLHF
TRBV15	.	TRBD1	TRBJ2-2	TGTGCCACCAGCAGAGAAGACAGGGTCCCCGGGGAGCTGTTTTTT	CATSREDRVPGELFF
TRBV5-8	.	.	TRBJ1-3	TGTGCCAGCAGCTCGAGGGGGGATCGAAACACCATATATTTT	CASSSRGDRNTIYF
TRBV6-5	medium-sized	.	TRBJ1-2	TGTGCCAGCAGGACCCCCTTGGGGCGAGACTATGGCTACACCTTC	CASRTPLGRDYGYTF
TRBV6-1	.	.	TRBJ2-7	TGTGCCAGCAGTGAACTTTCCTACGAGCAGTACTTC	CASSELSYEQYF